One and the same sample provided the 8 T cell receptor beta chains below, sequenced in a study of cytomegalovirus exposure and HLA in healthy donors. With 60 Vbeta and 13 Jbeta primers, the PCR was carried out. Assay: immunoSEQ multiplex PCR; the TCRdb copy retains only in-frame clones and omits some. Recorded for this sample: about 130,000 clones. The source material was PBMCs. These receptors all stem from a young man in good health and CMV-seronegative.

The gene calls are TRBV6-5 and TRBJ2-5, with D possibly TRBD1 on 5 matching bases. In germline, CDR1 is MNHEY, CDR2 SVGAGI. CDR3 size: 15 residues. The V and J ends lost 6 bases and 5 bases respectively, with 19 bases between them. The CDR3 DNA reads as TGTGCCAGCAGCCCCGGCAGGGTAATGAGGGAGACCCAGTACTTC. Protein sequence: CASSPGRVMRETQYF.

The V call is TRBV7-6, the J call TRBJ1-2, with TRBD1 identical over 8 bases. Germline CDR1 reads SGHVS; CDR2 reads FNYEAQ. V gave up 5 bases and J gave up 8 bases; unmatched junction bases: 4. The CDR3 consists of 12 residues. DNA of the CDR3: TGTGCCAGCAGCCCACAGGGGGGGGGCTACACCTTC. Encoded protein: CASSPQGGGYTF.

V is TRBV11-2 and J is TRBJ2-5; no reliable D call. This CDR3 has 14 residues. Trimming took 5 bases from V and 2 from J, leaving 12 bases between them. Germline V CDR1 and CDR2: SGHAT, FQNNGV. This chain's CDR3 is CASSTRQGQETQYF. Here the CDR3 DNA reads TGTGCCAGCAGCACCAGACAAGGACAAGAGACCCAGTACTTC.

The J gene is TRBJ1-3, the V gene TRBV9, with TRBD1 matching over 8 bases. Germline V gene sequence: CDR1 SGDLS, CDR2 YYNGEE. The CDR3 is made up of 14 amino acids. The J segment lost 3 bases and the V segment lost 2 bases, leaving 1 base of the junction unmatched. The CDR3 DNA is TGTGCCAGCAGCGTCACAGGGGGTGGAAACACCATATATTTT. Its translation: CASSVTGGGNTIYF.

This chain links TRBV4-3 with TRBJ1-1; TRBD1 might be the D (5 bases). This CDR3 is built from 15 residues. The V and J ends lost 1 base and 0 bases respectively, with 9 bases between them. Per the germline V gene, CDR1 is LGHNA and CDR2 is YSLEER. CDR3 DNA sequence: TGCGCCAGCAGCCAAGGTAGGGGTCTGAACACTGAAGCTTTCTTT. As protein: CASSQGRGLNTEAFF.

The chain links TRBV4-1 to TRBJ2-7; 10 positions agree with TRBD1. Losses at the gene ends were 4 bases for V and 5 bases for J; bases not matched to a gene: 5. The CDR3 sequence is 14 residues long. CDR1 is MGHRA, CDR2 YSYEKL, per germline. This CDR3 is CASSPGQGVDEQYF. Written as DNA, the CDR3 is TGCGCCAGCAGCCCAGGACAGGGGGTGGACGAGCAGTACTTC.

This chain joins TRBV9 and TRBJ2-2, with 7 bases lining up with TRBD1. This CDR3 is 17 amino acids long. Trimming at V came to 6 bases and at J to 8 bases, leaving 19 bases not matched to a gene. The V gene's germline CDR1 is SGDLS and CDR2 YYNGEE. The CDR3 nucleotides are TGTGCCAGCACCACGCACGTAGGGACAGTGAATTTAGGGGAGCTGTTTTTT. It specifies CASTTHVGTVNLGELFF.

V is TRBV18 and J is TRBJ1-2; TRBD1 matches 8 bases. Germline V CDR1 and CDR2: KGHSH, LQKENI. The J segment lost 5 bases and the V segment lost 2 bases, leaving 13 bases of the junction unmatched. The CDR3 runs to 17 residues. CDR3 nucleotides: TGTGCCAGCTCACCAACAGGACAGGGAACTGGGTTGTATGGCTACACCTTC. It codes for CASSPTGQGTGLYGYTF.